This record covers a single T cell receptor (beta chain). Its specificity is unknown. These data come from a study of cytomegalovirus exposure and HLA in healthy donors. Study as a whole: HLA-typed donors were the source of approximately 80 million unique TCRs, which an early data release held. Study-level points and caveats: The productive fraction for most TCR beta V segments was about 87% or about 30% in an earlier analysis. Later analysis revealed greater clonal expansion in HLA-associated TCR beta chains than in equally common others.

60 Vbeta and 13 Jbeta primers were used in PCR. Measured with immunoSEQ multiplex PCR; TCRdb has only the in-frame clones, and not every one. This sample has some 170,000 clones, with roughly four fifths found just once. Per germline, CDR1 SGHTA and CDR2 FQGTGA. This CDR3 is 16 amino acids long. The V gene lost 5 bases and the J gene lost 1 base, with 17 bases spanning the gap. This chain connects TRBV7-3 to TRBJ2-5; TRBD2 is a possible D gene (6 bases). What was sequenced was PBMCs. The source is a man in his fifties or sixties in good health and CMV-seropositive. The CDR3 coding sequence is TGTGCCAGCAGCGCCCGAAGAGGAGGGCCCCAAGAGACCCAGTACTTC. It codes for CASSARRGGPQETQYF.